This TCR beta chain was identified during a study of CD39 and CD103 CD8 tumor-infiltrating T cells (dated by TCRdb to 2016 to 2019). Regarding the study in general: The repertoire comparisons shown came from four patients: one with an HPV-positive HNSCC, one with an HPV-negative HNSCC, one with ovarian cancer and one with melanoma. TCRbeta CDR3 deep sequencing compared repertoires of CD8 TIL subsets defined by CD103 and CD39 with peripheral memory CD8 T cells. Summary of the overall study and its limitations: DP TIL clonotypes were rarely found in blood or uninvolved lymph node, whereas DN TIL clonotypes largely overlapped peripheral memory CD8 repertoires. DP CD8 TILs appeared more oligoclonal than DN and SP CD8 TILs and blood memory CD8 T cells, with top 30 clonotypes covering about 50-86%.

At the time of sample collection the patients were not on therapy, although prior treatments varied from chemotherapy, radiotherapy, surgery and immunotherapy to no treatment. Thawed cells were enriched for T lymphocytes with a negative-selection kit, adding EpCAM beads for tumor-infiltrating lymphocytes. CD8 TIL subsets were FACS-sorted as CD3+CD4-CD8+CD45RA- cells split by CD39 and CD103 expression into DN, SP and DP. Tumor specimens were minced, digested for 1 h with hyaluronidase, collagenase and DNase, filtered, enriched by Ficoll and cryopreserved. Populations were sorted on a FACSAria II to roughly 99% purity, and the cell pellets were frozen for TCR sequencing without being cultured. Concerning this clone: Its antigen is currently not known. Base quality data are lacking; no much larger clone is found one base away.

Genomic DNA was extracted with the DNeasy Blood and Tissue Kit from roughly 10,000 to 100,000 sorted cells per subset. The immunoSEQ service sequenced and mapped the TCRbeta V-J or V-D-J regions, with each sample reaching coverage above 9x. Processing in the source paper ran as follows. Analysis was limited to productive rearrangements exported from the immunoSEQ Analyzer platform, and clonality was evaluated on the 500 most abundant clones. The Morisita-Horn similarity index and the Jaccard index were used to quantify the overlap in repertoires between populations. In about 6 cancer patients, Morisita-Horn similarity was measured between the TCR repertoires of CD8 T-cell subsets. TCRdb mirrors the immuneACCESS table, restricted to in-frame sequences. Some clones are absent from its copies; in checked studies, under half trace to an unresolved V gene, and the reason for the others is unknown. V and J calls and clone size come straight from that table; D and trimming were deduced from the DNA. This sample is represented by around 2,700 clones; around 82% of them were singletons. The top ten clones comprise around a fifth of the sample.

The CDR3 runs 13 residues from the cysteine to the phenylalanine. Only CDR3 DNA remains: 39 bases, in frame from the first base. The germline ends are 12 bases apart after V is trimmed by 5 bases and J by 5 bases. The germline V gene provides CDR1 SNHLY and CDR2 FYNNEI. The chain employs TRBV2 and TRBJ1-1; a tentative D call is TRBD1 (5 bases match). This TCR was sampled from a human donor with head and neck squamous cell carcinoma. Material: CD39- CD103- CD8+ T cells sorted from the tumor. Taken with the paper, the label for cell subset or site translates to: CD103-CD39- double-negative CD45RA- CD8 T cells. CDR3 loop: CASSPWQGTEAFF. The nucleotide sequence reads TGTGCCAGCAGTCCCTGGCAGGGAACTGAAGCTTTCTTT. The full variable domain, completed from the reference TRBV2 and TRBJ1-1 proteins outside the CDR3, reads EPEVTQTPSHQVTQMGQEVILRCVPISNHLYFYWYRQILGQKVEFLVSFYNNEISEKSEIFDDQFSVERPDGSNFTLKIRSTKLEDSAMYFCASSPWQGTEAFFGQGTRLTVV.